A selection of T cell receptor beta chains follows, all from one sample in a study of radiation and T cells in renal cell carcinoma. Clones were read by immunoSEQ multiplex PCR, and TCRdb kept only the in-frame ones, dropping some. The table shows roughly 58,000 clones, with 60% to 85% occurring only once. The specimen comprised blood, sampled from a patient whose treatment included radiotherapy and nephrectomy. The receptors were sampled from a man in his fifties or sixties with renal cell carcinoma. The CDR3 runs from the conserved cysteine through the conserved F or W. D genes are given only for firm matches. Clone size, where shown, is once, few, many, or a class for clones that have expanded.

j_gene: TRBJ1-2
v_gene: TRBV30
d_gene: TRBD1
abundance: -
CDR3aa: CAWDYRGPYGYTF
CDR3nt: TGTGCCTGGGACTACAGGGGGCCATATGGCTACACCTTC

j_gene: TRBJ2-7
v_gene: TRBV6-5
d_gene: -
abundance: -
CDR3aa: CASSGGYEQYF
CDR3nt: TGTGCCAGCAGCGGGGGATACGAGCAGTACTTC

j_gene: TRBJ2-7
v_gene: TRBV10-2
d_gene: -
abundance: -
CDR3aa: CASSGGGLYYEQYF
CDR3nt: TGCGCCAGCAGTGGAGGGGGACTCTACTACGAGCAGTACTTC

j_gene: TRBJ2-5
v_gene: TRBV19
d_gene: -
abundance: -
CDR3aa: CASSMRSGAPQETQYF
CDR3nt: TGTGCCAGTAGTATGCGCTCCGGGGCCCCTCAAGAGACCCAGTACTTC

j_gene: TRBJ2-1
v_gene: TRBV5-1
d_gene: TRBD2
abundance: -
CDR3aa: CASSLTPSGGADEQFF
CDR3nt: TGCGCCAGCAGCTTGACCCCTAGCGGGGGGGCAGATGAGCAGTTCTTC

j_gene: TRBJ1-2
v_gene: TRBV5-6
d_gene: TRBD1
abundance: -
CDR3aa: CATRGGSINYGYTF
CDR3nt: TGTGCCACCAGGGGGGGAAGTATAAACTATGGCTACACCTTC

j_gene: TRBJ1-5
v_gene: TRBV2
d_gene: -
abundance: -
CDR3aa: CATSRDYNQPQHF
CDR3nt: TGTGCCACCTCCCGGGACTACAATCAGCCCCAGCATTTT

j_gene: TRBJ1-4
v_gene: TRBV5-1
d_gene: -
abundance: -
CDR3aa: CASSLWGAGEKLFF
CDR3nt: TGCGCCAGCAGCTTGTGGGGGGCGGGCGAAAAACTGTTTTTT

j_gene: TRBJ2-7
v_gene: TRBV14
d_gene: TRBD1
abundance: -
CDR3aa: CASSQSRGQGRNYEQYF
CDR3nt: TGTGCCAGCAGCCAATCCCGGGGACAGGGGCGTAACTACGAGCAGTACTTC

j_gene: TRBJ1-1
v_gene: TRBV27
d_gene: -
abundance: -
CDR3aa: CASSFARGTEAFF
CDR3nt: TGTGCCAGCAGTTTCGCCAGGGGCACTGAAGCTTTCTTT

j_gene: TRBJ1-5
v_gene: TRBV7-9
d_gene: TRBD1
abundance: -
CDR3aa: CASSADRDQPQHF
CDR3nt: TGTGCCAGCAGCGCCGACAGGGATCAGCCCCAGCATTTT

j_gene: TRBJ2-1
v_gene: TRBV6-4
d_gene: TRBD1
abundance: -
CDR3aa: CASSDSGTDYNEQFF
CDR3nt: TGTGCCAGCAGTGACTCGGGGACAGATTACAATGAGCAGTTCTTC

j_gene: TRBJ2-3
v_gene: TRBV20-1
d_gene: -
abundance: once
CDR3aa: CSASGADTQYF
CDR3nt: TGCAGTGCTTCGGGGGCAGATACGCAGTATTTT

j_gene: TRBJ2-7
v_gene: TRBV12-5
d_gene: -
abundance: -
CDR3aa: CASGLGMEGVQYF
CDR3nt: TGTGCTAGTGGTTTGGGTATGGAGGGGGTGCAGTACTTC

j_gene: TRBJ2-2
v_gene: TRBV10-1
d_gene: -
abundance: -
CDR3aa: CASSDAGSTGELFF
CDR3nt: TGCGCCAGCAGTGATGCTGGGAGCACCGGGGAGCTGTTTTTT

j_gene: TRBJ1-6
v_gene: TRBV5-8
d_gene: -
abundance: -
CDR3aa: CASSLASGFNSPLHF
CDR3nt: TGTGCCAGCAGCTTGGCCTCAGGGTTTAATTCACCCCTCCACTTT

j_gene: TRBJ1-2
v_gene: TRBV19
d_gene: -
abundance: -
CDR3aa: CASSIEKGWNGYTF
CDR3nt: TGTGCCAGTAGTATAGAAAAGGGTTGGAATGGCTACACCTTC

j_gene: TRBJ1-3
v_gene: TRBV30
d_gene: -
abundance: few
CDR3aa: CAWKRSGNTIYF
CDR3nt: TGTGCCTGGAAACGCTCTGGAAACACCATATATTTT

j_gene: TRBJ2-4
v_gene: TRBV7-2
d_gene: -
abundance: few
CDR3aa: CASSLGWTKNIQYF
CDR3nt: TGTGCCAGCAGCCTCGGATGGACCAAAAACATTCAGTACTTC

j_gene: TRBJ1-2
v_gene: TRBV5-4
d_gene: -
abundance: -
CDR3aa: CASSLEVGSADYGYTF
CDR3nt: TGTGCCAGCAGCTTGGAGGTAGGCAGTGCAGACTATGGCTACACCTTC

j_gene: TRBJ1-1
v_gene: TRBV5-1
d_gene: -
abundance: -
CDR3aa: CASSPGTLNTEAFF
CDR3nt: TGCGCCAGCAGTCCTGGGACGTTGAACACTGAAGCTTTCTTT

j_gene: TRBJ2-3
v_gene: TRBV9
d_gene: -
abundance: -
CDR3aa: CASSVAGMGSDTQYF
CDR3nt: TGTGCCAGCAGCGTAGCAGGTATGGGGTCAGATACGCAGTATTTT

j_gene: TRBJ1-2
v_gene: TRBV5-1
d_gene: -
abundance: -
CDR3aa: CASSSIQANYGYTF
CDR3nt: TGCGCCAGCAGCTCAATACAGGCAAACTATGGCTACACCTTC

j_gene: TRBJ1-4
v_gene: TRBV10-3
d_gene: -
abundance: -
CDR3aa: CAISDRGNEKLFF
CDR3nt: TGTGCCATCAGTGATCGGGGTAATGAAAAACTGTTTTTT

j_gene: TRBJ2-5
v_gene: TRBV11-2
d_gene: -
abundance: -
CDR3aa: CASSPNPETQYF
CDR3nt: TGTGCCAGCAGCCCCAATCCAGAGACCCAGTACTTC

j_gene: TRBJ1-6
v_gene: TRBV7-9
d_gene: -
abundance: -
CDR3aa: CASSLDLGDNSPLHF
CDR3nt: TGTGCCAGCAGCTTAGATCTGGGGGATAATTCACCCCTCCACTTT

j_gene: TRBJ2-1
v_gene: TRBV5-4
d_gene: -
abundance: -
CDR3aa: CASSDLGLSYNEQFF
CDR3nt: TGTGCCAGCAGCGATCTAGGCCTCTCCTACAATGAGCAGTTCTTC

j_gene: TRBJ2-1
v_gene: TRBV6-1
d_gene: TRBD2
abundance: -
CDR3aa: CASRTTSGSPSKQFF
CDR3nt: TGTGCCAGCAGAACAACTAGCGGGTCGCCCTCGAAGCAGTTCTTC

j_gene: TRBJ2-7
v_gene: TRBV10-2
d_gene: TRBD1
abundance: -
CDR3aa: CASSPDRRRQQYF
CDR3nt: TGCGCCAGTTCCCCGGACAGGCGTAGGCAGCAGTACTTC

j_gene: TRBJ1-4
v_gene: TRBV7-8
d_gene: -
abundance: -
CDR3aa: CASSLGTGNEKLFF
CDR3nt: TGTGCCAGCAGCCTAGGGACCGGTAATGAAAAACTGTTTTTT

j_gene: TRBJ2-7
v_gene: TRBV11-2
d_gene: TRBD1
abundance: -
CDR3aa: CASSAITGGRYEQYF
CDR3nt: TGTGCCAGCAGCGCCATAACAGGGGGCAGGTACGAGCAGTACTTC

j_gene: TRBJ2-3
v_gene: TRBV19
d_gene: -
abundance: -
CDR3aa: CASSIGAGVIDTQYF
CDR3nt: TGTGCCAGTAGTATTGGGGCAGGGGTGATAGATACGCAGTATTTT

j_gene: TRBJ1-5
v_gene: TRBV7-2
d_gene: TRBD1
abundance: once
CDR3aa: CASSPFGGQSNQPQHF
CDR3nt: TGTGCCAGCAGCCCTTTTGGGGGACAGAGCAATCAGCCCCAGCATTTT

j_gene: TRBJ2-3
v_gene: TRBV14
d_gene: TRBD2
abundance: -
CDR3aa: CASSLTLAATDTQYF
CDR3nt: TGTGCCAGCAGCCTGACTCTAGCGGCCACAGATACGCAGTATTTT

j_gene: TRBJ1-2
v_gene: TRBV29-1
d_gene: -
abundance: -
CDR3aa: CSVPNDRGARYYGYTF
CDR3nt: TGCAGCGTTCCCAATGACCGGGGGGCGCGTTACTATGGCTACACCTTC

j_gene: TRBJ1-2
v_gene: TRBV9
d_gene: TRBD1
abundance: once
CDR3aa: CASSVDEGARGYTF
CDR3nt: TGTGCCAGCAGCGTAGACGAGGGGGCGCGAGGCTACACCTTC

j_gene: TRBJ2-2
v_gene: TRBV29-1
d_gene: -
abundance: -
CDR3aa: CSVSRNTGELFF
CDR3nt: TGCAGCGTTAGTCGCAACACCGGGGAGCTGTTTTTT

j_gene: TRBJ2-1
v_gene: TRBV27
d_gene: TRBD2
abundance: -
CDR3aa: CASSLPTTSRGFNEQFF
CDR3nt: TGTGCCAGCAGTCTACCCACGACTAGCCGAGGGTTCAATGAGCAGTTCTTC

j_gene: TRBJ1-4
v_gene: TRBV19
d_gene: -
abundance: -
CDR3aa: CASSTPGTDNEKLFF
CDR3nt: TGTGCCAGTAGCACCCCCGGGACTGACAATGAAAAACTGTTTTTT

j_gene: TRBJ2-3
v_gene: TRBV30
d_gene: -
abundance: -
CDR3aa: CAWSLVTDTQYF
CDR3nt: TGTGCCTGGAGTTTAGTCACAGATACGCAGTATTTT

j_gene: TRBJ2-7
v_gene: TRBV7-9
d_gene: TRBD1
abundance: once
CDR3aa: CASSHRDRAAYEQYF
CDR3nt: TGTGCCAGCAGCCACCGGGACAGGGCCGCCTACGAGCAGTACTTC

j_gene: TRBJ2-7
v_gene: TRBV4-3
d_gene: TRBD1
abundance: -
CDR3aa: CASSHDRDRRYEQYF
CDR3nt: TGCGCCAGCAGCCATGACCGGGACAGGCGCTACGAGCAGTACTTC

j_gene: TRBJ2-2
v_gene: TRBV6-1
d_gene: -
abundance: few
CDR3aa: CASTSREPNTGELFF
CDR3nt: TGTGCCAGCACCTCAAGGGAACCGAACACCGGGGAGCTGTTTTTT

j_gene: TRBJ1-6
v_gene: TRBV2
d_gene: -
abundance: once
CDR3aa: CASEGGQGTNSPLHF
CDR3nt: TGTGCCAGCGAGGGGGGGCAGGGGACGAATTCACCCCTCCACTTT

j_gene: TRBJ2-3
v_gene: TRBV9
d_gene: -
abundance: -
CDR3aa: CASSPLEAVDTQYF
CDR3nt: TGTGCCAGCAGCCCCCTTGAAGCGGTAGATACGCAGTATTTT

j_gene: TRBJ2-5
v_gene: TRBV6-4
d_gene: -
abundance: -
CDR3aa: CASSERGSPAETQYF
CDR3nt: TGTGCCAGCAGTGAAAGGGGCAGCCCCGCAGAGACCCAGTACTTC

j_gene: TRBJ2-7
v_gene: TRBV10-1
d_gene: -
abundance: -
CDR3aa: CASSDSNEQYF
CDR3nt: TGCGCCAGCAGTGACTCTAACGAGCAGTACTTC

j_gene: TRBJ1-2
v_gene: TRBV15
d_gene: -
abundance: -
CDR3aa: CATSRDQRVSGYTF
CDR3nt: TGTGCCACCAGCAGAGATCAGAGGGTGAGTGGCTACACCTTC

j_gene: TRBJ1-3
v_gene: TRBV7-8
d_gene: -
abundance: few
CDR3aa: CASSLLTARNTIYF
CDR3nt: TGTGCCAGCAGCCTCCTGACAGCCCGAAACACCATATATTTT

j_gene: TRBJ2-3
v_gene: TRBV5-1
d_gene: -
abundance: -
CDR3aa: CASTRDTATDTQYF
CDR3nt: TGCGCCAGCACCCGCGATACTGCTACAGATACGCAGTATTTT

j_gene: TRBJ2-1
v_gene: TRBV18
d_gene: TRBD2
abundance: -
CDR3aa: CASSPRPSGDTYNEQFF
CDR3nt: TGTGCCAGCTCACCACGGCCTAGCGGGGATACCTACAATGAGCAGTTCTTC

j_gene: TRBJ2-3
v_gene: TRBV5-1
d_gene: -
abundance: -
CDR3aa: CASSLAPAQDTQYF
CDR3nt: TGCGCCAGCAGCTTGGCCCCGGCCCAAGATACGCAGTATTTT

j_gene: TRBJ2-3
v_gene: TRBV15
d_gene: TRBD1
abundance: -
CDR3aa: CATSRDRGQGRDTQYF
CDR3nt: TGTGCCACCAGCAGAGACCGGGGACAGGGGAGAGATACGCAGTATTTT

j_gene: TRBJ2-3
v_gene: TRBV10-2
d_gene: TRBD2
abundance: -
CDR3aa: CASSVGIAGATDTQYF
CDR3nt: TGCGCCAGCAGTGTGGGGATAGCGGGCGCCACAGATACGCAGTATTTT

j_gene: TRBJ2-4
v_gene: TRBV2
d_gene: -
abundance: -
CDR3aa: CASSEVGGPTKNIQYF
CDR3nt: TGTGCCAGCAGTGAAGTCGGCGGCCCCACCAAAAACATTCAGTACTTC

j_gene: TRBJ1-1
v_gene: TRBV18
d_gene: -
abundance: -
CDR3aa: CASSPTVNTEAFF
CDR3nt: TGTGCCAGCTCACCAACAGTGAACACTGAAGCTTTCTTT

j_gene: TRBJ2-3
v_gene: TRBV9
d_gene: -
abundance: -
CDR3aa: CASSPSGGDTQYF
CDR3nt: TGTGCCAGCAGCCCCTCAGGCGGCGATACGCAGTATTTT

j_gene: TRBJ2-5
v_gene: TRBV7-9
d_gene: -
abundance: -
CDR3aa: CASLWGAQETQYF
CDR3nt: TGTGCCAGCCTCTGGGGGGCACAAGAGACCCAGTACTTC

j_gene: TRBJ2-5
v_gene: TRBV4-3
d_gene: TRBD1
abundance: few
CDR3aa: CASSEIQGARKTQYF
CDR3nt: TGCGCCAGCAGCGAGATACAGGGGGCTAGGAAGACCCAGTACTTC

j_gene: TRBJ2-1
v_gene: TRBV9
d_gene: -
abundance: -
CDR3aa: CASNTGNYNEQFF
CDR3nt: TGTGCCAGCAATACAGGGAACTACAATGAGCAGTTCTTC